Shown below are 27 T cell receptor beta chains from a single sample sequenced in a study of shared clonotypes between healthy human individuals. Naive-designated CD8 cells lacked CD45RO, were positively enriched for CCR7, and omitted terminally differentiated effector memory CD45RA+ cells. Assay: immunoSEQ multiplex PCR; the TCRdb copy retains only in-frame clones and omits some. The sample lists about 680,000 clones, 92% seen once, with approximately 25% in the top ten. The sample comprised naive CD8+ T cells sorted from blood. These receptors were obtained from a man aged 25 to 40 in good health.

V gene TRBV10-3 combines with J gene TRBJ2-5, with 8 nucleotides matching TRBD1. Germline lookup yields CDR1 ENHRY and CDR2 SYGVKD. This CDR3 is built from 14 residues. The V and J ends lost 5 bases and 0 bases, in that order; junction bases with no gene match: 2. This CDR3 is CAISKDRDQETQYF. The CDR3, as DNA: TGTGCCATCAGTAAGGACAGGGACCAAGAGACCCAGTACTTC.

The rearrangement joins TRBV11-2 to TRBJ2-7; unclear D gene. There are 14 residues in the CDR3. Germline V lookup: CDR1 SGHAT, CDR2 FQNNGV. V was cut by 1 base and J by 0 bases, with 7 bases left in between. The DNA for the CDR3 is TGTGCCAGCAGCTTAGCGACGTTCTCCTACGAGCAGTACTTC. Protein product: CASSLATFSYEQYF.

The chain is built from TRBV29-1 and TRBJ2-1, with TRBD2 matching 7 bases. After removal of 4 bases from V and 0 bases from J, the junction contained 6 bases not matched to a gene. The CDR3 totals 15 residues. Germline loops: CDR1 SQVTM, CDR2 ANQGSEA. The CDR3 nucleotides are TGCAGCGTTGTTGGTGGGAGGGTCTCCTACAATGAGCAGTTCTTC. Its translation is CSVVGGRVSYNEQFF.

The CDR3 loop reads CASPPTLAGDYNEQFF. CDR3 sequence (DNA): TGTGCCAGCCCCCCGACCCTAGCGGGAGACTACAATGAGCAGTTCTTC. The chain employs TRBV18 and TRBJ2-1, with 10 bases lining up with TRBD2. With V trimmed by 8 bases and J by 3 bases, 10 bases remained unmatched. The germline V gene has CDR1 KGHSH and CDR2 LQKENI. The CDR3 totals 16 residues.

The V and J genes are TRBV7-8 and TRBJ2-2; no clear D. Trimming cost V 0 bases and J 7 bases, with 3 bases left between them. The germline gives CDR1 SGHVS, CDR2 FQNEAQ. This CDR3 spans 12 amino acids. The CDR3 is CASSLANGELFF. CDR3 nucleotides: TGTGCCAGCAGCTTAGCGAACGGGGAGCTGTTTTTT.

V is TRBV4-1 and J is TRBJ1-5; 7 positions match TRBD1. After removal of 3 bases from V and 5 bases from J, the junction contained 7 bases not matched to a gene. CDR1 is MGHRA, CDR2 YSYEKL, per germline. CDR3 size: 15 residues. CDR3 DNA: TGCGCCAGCAGCCACCGGACAGGCCCAGATCAGCCCCAGCATTTT. This translates into CASSHRTGPDQPQHF.

V and J are TRBV7-8 and TRBJ1-1; D is undetermined. The CDR3 loop spans 13 amino acids. Germline CDR1 SGHVS, CDR2 FQNEAQ. V lost 5 bases and J lost 4, with 11 bases in between. CDR3 in amino acids: CASSAEMVTEAFF. The CDR3 DNA sequence: TGTGCCAGCAGCGCCGAAATGGTCACTGAAGCTTTCTTT.

A single count supports this clone. The chain uses TRBV19 and TRBJ2-1; the D gene is possibly TRBD1 (6 bases). Germline V lookup: CDR1 LNHDA, CDR2 SQIVND (reference sequence). The CDR3 loop spans 16 amino acids. Deletions cut 5 bases from V and 0 bases from J, with 14 bases between. As DNA, the CDR3 is TGTGCCAGTAGTGTCGCAGGGGAGAGCTCCTACAATGAGCAGTTCTTC. Amino acids: CASSVAGESSYNEQFF.

The CDR3 loop reads CASSQVFSVEGAGRAQETQYF. The CDR3 DNA sequence: TGTGCCAGCAGCCAAGTGTTTAGTGTGGAAGGAGCTGGGAGGGCTCAAGAGACCCAGTACTTC. The J gene is TRBJ2-5, the V gene TRBV14; 7 bases line up with TRBD2. V was clipped by 1 base and J by 2 bases; unmatched bases: 22. This CDR3 spans 21 amino acids. Germline assignment: CDR1 SGHDN and CDR2 FVKESK. The variable domain in full, completed from reference TRBV14 and TRBJ2-5, reads EAGVTQFPSHSVIEKGQTVTLRCDPISGHDNLYWYRRVMGKEIKFLLHFVKESKQDESGMPNNRFLAERTGGTYSTLKVQPAELEDSGVYFCASSQVFSVEGAGRAQETQYFGPGTRLLVL.

This chain links TRBV27 with TRBJ1-4; D call uncertain. Between the trimmed V and J ends, which lost 1 base and 5 bases, there was a span of 8 bases. CDR3 length equals 14 residues. The germline gives CDR1 MNHEY, CDR2 SMNVEV (reference sequence). CDR3: CASSLWSENEKLFF. In nucleotides, the CDR3 is TGTGCCAGCAGTTTATGGTCGGAGAATGAAAAACTGTTTTTT.

J is TRBJ2-1 and V is TRBV27; D is perhaps TRBD2 (7 bases). Trimming pared 8 bases from V and 0 bases from J, leaving 11 bases between. The CDR3 loop spans 14 amino acids. Germline loops: CDR1 MNHEY, CDR2 SMNVEV (reference sequence). The CDR3 nucleotides are TGTGCCAGCGCTGCGGGGGCCTCCTACAATGAGCAGTTCTTC. Translation gives CASAAGASYNEQFF.

For this clone: Other DNA sequences in this sample translate to the same CDR3. This rearrangement joins TRBV9 to TRBJ2-7; 14 bases fit TRBD2. Germline V gene data show CDR1 as SGDLS and CDR2 as YYNGEE. J gave up 3 bases and V 3 bases, and 2 bases lay outside the gene matches. CDR3 length: 15 amino acids. The CDR3 region is CASSAGTSGSYEQYF. CDR3 DNA: TGTGCCAGCAGCGCGGGGACTAGCGGGAGCTACGAGCAGTACTTC.

The chain joins TRBV19 to TRBJ2-3; D is possibly TRBD1 or TRBD2 (6 bases each). Per germline, CDR1 LNHDA and CDR2 SQIVND (reference sequence). This CDR3 contains 13 residues. V was pared by 6 bases and J by 4 bases, with 11 bases between. CDR3 protein: CASRRGAADTQYF. The CDR3 bases are TGTGCCAGTAGAAGGGGGGCCGCAGATACGCAGTATTTT.

The chain employs TRBV4-1 and TRBJ2-7; 8 bases align to TRBD2. CDR3 length: 15 residues. CDR1 is MGHRA, CDR2 YSYEKL, per germline. J lost 2 bases, V lost 2 bases, and 5 bases had no gene match. CDR3 coding DNA: TGCGCCAGCAGCCAAACAGCGGGAGTGGCCTACGAGCAGTACTTC. Translation: CASSQTAGVAYEQYF.

The chain joins TRBV9 to TRBJ1-1, with D perhaps matching TRBD1 (6 bases). CDR3 length: 15 amino acids. Per the germline V gene, CDR1 is SGDLS and CDR2 is YYNGEE. V was shortened by 4 bases and J by 0 bases, with 13 bases between the two germline ends. CDR3 region: CASSRGTNMNTEAFF. CDR3 nucleotide sequence: TGTGCCAGCAGCAGAGGGACAAACATGAACACTGAAGCTTTCTTT.

The chain carries TRBV29-1 and TRBJ2-5; 10 nucleotides align to TRBD2. The trim removed 7 bases at V and 2 bases at J, leaving 1 base unmatched. The CDR3 has 12 amino acids. Germline V gene lookup returns CDR1 SQVTM and CDR2 ANQGSEA. DNA for the CDR3: TGCAGCGAGACTAGCGGGCAAGAGACCCAGTACTTC. It is translated as CSETSGQETQYF.

V is TRBV4-3 and J is TRBJ2-3; D is possibly TRBD2 (6 bases). Germline loops: CDR1 LGHNA, CDR2 YSLEER. Trimming took 0 bases from V and 2 from J, leaving 12 bases between them. The CDR3 length is 16 residues. CDR3 in DNA: TGCGCCAGCAGCCAAGAGGCTGCGGGAAACACAGATACGCAGTATTTT. This translates into CASSQEAAGNTDTQYF.

This chain uses TRBV19 with TRBJ1-1; D possibly corresponds to TRBD1 (5 bases). There are 17 residues in the CDR3. V dropped 5 bases and J dropped 6 bases, with 25 bases sitting between them. Germline-derived CDR1 and CDR2 are LNHDA and SQIVND (reference sequence). The CDR3 region is CASSQGLSLRGFPEAFF. The CDR3 DNA reads TGTGCCAGTAGTCAGGGTTTGTCGCTCCGGGGGTTTCCTGAAGCTTTCTTT.

The CDR3 nucleotides are TGTGCCAGCAGGGACCTTGGGGATTACAATGAGCAGTTCTTC. This encodes CASRDLGDYNEQFF. The rearrangement joins TRBV2 to TRBJ2-1; no clear D. The ends were cut back, 6 bases at V and 4 bases at J, with 13 bases in the middle. Looked up from germline, CDR1 is SNHLY and CDR2 is FYNNEI. The CDR3 covers 14 residues.

The chain recombines TRBV28 with TRBJ1-1, with TRBD1 matching over 9 bases. Trimming at V came to 10 bases and at J to 5 bases, leaving 5 bases not matched to a gene. Germline values: CDR1 MDHEN, CDR2 SYDVKM. CDR3 length: 12 amino acids. CDR3 sequence (DNA): TGTGCCACCGGACAGGGGAGAACTGAAGCTTTCTTT. This sequence encodes CATGQGRTEAFF.

The sample holds a few counts of this clone. This CDR3 reads CASSQEGAVTEAFF. CDR3 sequence (DNA): TGCGCCAGCAGCCAAGAGGGGGCGGTCACTGAAGCTTTCTTT. V is TRBV4-1 and J is TRBJ1-1, with D perhaps matching TRBD1 (6 bases). Trimming shortened V by 0 bases and J by 4 bases, and 9 bases separated the two germline ends. The CDR3 contains 14 residues. Germline CDR1 MGHRA, CDR2 YSYEKL.

The chain employs TRBV2 and TRBJ1-1, with no clear D. V was shortened by 1 base and J by 4 bases, with 10 bases between the two germline ends. Looked up from germline, CDR1 is SNHLY and CDR2 is FYNNEI. The CDR3 has 14 amino acids. The CDR3, as DNA: TGTGCCAGCAGTGAAGAACCGCTGAGCACTGAAGCTTTCTTT. Translating gives CASSEEPLSTEAFF.

With respect to this clone: The sample contains more than one DNA sequence encoding this CDR3. This rearrangement joins TRBV7-9 to TRBJ1-5; 9 positions agree with TRBD1. The J segment lost 2 bases and the V segment lost 1 base, leaving 0 bases of the junction unmatched. The CDR3 extends over 15 amino acids. Germline V lookup: CDR1 SEHNR, CDR2 FQNEAQ (reference sequence). CDR3 in amino acids: CASSLGTGGNQPQHF. CDR3 in DNA: TGTGCCAGCAGCTTAGGGACAGGGGGCAATCAGCCCCAGCATTTT. Looking up the rest from reference TRBV7-9 and TRBJ1-5 gives the full variable domain: DTGVSQNPRHKITKRGQNVTFRCDPISEHNRLYWYRQTLGQGPEFLTYFQNEAQLEKSRLLSDRFSAERPKGSFSTLEIQRTEQGDSAMYLCASSLGTGGNQPQHFGDGTRLSIL.

The chain couples TRBV27 to TRBJ1-2; D call uncertain. The CDR3 totals 13 residues. Germline CDR1 MNHEY, CDR2 SMNVEV (reference sequence). The germline V and J ends were trimmed by 5 bases and 1 base, with 8 bases remaining between them. This CDR3 reads CASSPQINYGYTF. CDR3 sequence (DNA): TGTGCCAGCAGTCCACAGATTAACTATGGCTACACCTTC.

This rearrangement joins TRBV5-1 to TRBJ1-1; TRBD1 might be the D (5 bases). The germline V and J ends were trimmed by 0 bases and 2 bases, with 17 bases remaining between them. The germline V gene has CDR1 SGHRS and CDR2 YFSETQ. The CDR3 is 17 residues long. CDR3 in DNA: TGCGCCAGCAGCTTGGCCCTACTGACAGAAATAAACACTGAAGCTTTCTTT. Its protein product is CASSLALLTEINTEAFF.

The V and J genes are TRBV7-9 and TRBJ1-2, with a tentative D call TRBD1 (5 bases). The CDR3 spans 16 residues. Deletions cut 3 bases from V and 5 bases from J, with 19 bases between. CDR1 and CDR2 (germline): SEHNR, FQNEAQ (reference sequence). CDR3 DNA sequence: TGTGCCAGCAGCTTGGGCCGGGGCGGAAGGAAATATGGCTACACCTTC. Amino acids: CASSLGRGGRKYGYTF.

V gene TRBV11-2 combines with J gene TRBJ2-5; possibly TRBD2 for D (5 bases). Germline V CDR1 and CDR2: SGHAT, FQNNGV. Deletions cut 1 base from V and 4 bases from J, with 13 bases between. The CDR3 has 15 residues. The CDR3 coding sequence is TGTGCCAGCAGCTTAGTACCCTCAGGAGGAGAGACCCAGTACTTC. Translation gives CASSLVPSGGETQYF.